This T cell receptor (beta chain) was captured by sequencing in a study of T cell responses to AZD1222 COVID-19 vaccine. Study context: Analyses pooled second doses at about 4 or about 12 weeks.

Per the germline V gene, CDR1 is SGHTA and CDR2 is FQGNSA. CDR3 length: 14 residues. V gave up 5 bases and J gave up 2 bases, with 13 bases separating them. A word on this clone: As yet, its antigen is unknown.

Whole-study results and caveats: It should be noted that donors were predominantly white British and more often female, and clonal diversity was possibly underestimated.

TCRdb keeps only in-frame clones here, not all; method: immunoSEQ multiplex PCR. Among over 45,000 clones listed, approximately 86% were seen once. The receptor was derived from an adult in good health. The chain joins TRBV7-2 to TRBJ2-7; no firm D call. Sequencing used peripheral blood, obtained on day 0 of AZD1222 vaccination. In DNA, the CDR3 is TGTGCCAGCAGCCCCCCCCCAGGCGCCTACGAGCAGTACTTC. This codes for CASSPPPGAYEQYF.